This entry is about one TCR beta chain. The data were produced by immunoSEQ multiplex PCR, yet TCRdb's version contains in-frame clones alone and is incomplete. The repertoire holds about 38,000 clones, with more than 75% as singletons. This sample was included in a study of T cell changes during pregnancy in multiple sclerosis. The germline V and J ends were trimmed by 4 bases and 5 bases, with 16 bases remaining between them. The V gene's germline CDR1 is SGDLS and CDR2 YYNGEE. This CDR3 contains 15 residues. The rearrangement links TRBV9 to TRBJ2-1, with D maybe TRBD2 (6 bases). Sample: CD8+ T cells from peripheral blood mononuclear cells, taken in the third trimester of pregnancy. The sequence came from a female donor with multiple sclerosis, enrolled in a pregnancy study. DNA for the CDR3: TGTGCCAGCAGCCCCCGACTAGTTACTCACAATGAGCAGTTCTTC. It codes for CASSPRLVTHNEQFF.